What follows is one TCR beta chain and its context. In the authors' methods: Nucleated cell counts were estimated from reference gene primer amplification. The assay was immunoSEQ multiplex PCR, and TCRdb's table has in-frame clones only and misses some. V, J and clone size derive from that table, while D and trimming were established from the DNA sequence. This table has roughly 500,000 clones, around 87% appearing once. This sample stems from a study of blood T cell repertoires in COVID-19. For the study at large: Acute and convalescent COVID-19 samples came from the United States, Italy and Spain.

Recovery among Cohort 3 donors was established by two negative PCRs, clearance, or symptom resolution. The CDR3 has 17 residues. CDR1 SGHNT and CDR2 YENEEA come from the germline V gene. The V gene lost 5 bases and the J gene lost 1 base, with 19 bases spanning the gap. The sample consisted of PBMCs or T cells enriched from blood (not recorded which). This chain links TRBV11-3 with TRBJ2-3, with D possibly TRBD2 on 5 matching bases. This clonotype originated in a woman aged 40 to 55 who had recovered from COVID-19. CDR3 in amino acids: CASSRLRLGSGTDTQYF. CDR3 in DNA: TGTGCCAGCAGCAGACTCCGCCTAGGTAGCGGCACAGATACGCAGTATTTT.